What follows describes a single TCR beta chain. One end of the junction fails to match germline, which may point to a read error. The data stem from a study of blood T cell repertoires in COVID-19. Turning to the study itself: From T cells, B-cell-depleted T cells, or PBMCs came the material, which was cDNA or gDNA.

Per the study methods: Amplification with reference gene primers provided the estimates of nucleated cell counts. Method: immunoSEQ multiplex PCR; TCRdb's copy keeps in-frame clones and lacks some. That table is the source of V, J and clone size, and D and trimming were worked out from the DNA. The table has 140,000 to 150,000 clones, 75% to 90% seen once; the top ten hold 10% to 12%. Among Cohort 3 donors, those recovered had two negative PCRs, clearance, or symptom resolution. Germline values: CDR1 KGHDR, CDR2 SFDVKD. The length of the CDR3 is 16 residues. Sequenced sample: PBMCs or T cells enriched from blood (not recorded which). This chain joins TRBV24-1 and TRBJ2-1; TRBD1 matches 10 bases. The TCR was taken from a man between 60 and 75 years old who had recovered from COVID-19. The CDR3 region is CATSEETGGSDNEQFF. CDR3 nucleotide sequence: TGTGCCACCAGTGAGGAGACAGGGGGCTCCGACAATGAGCAGTTCTTC.